The clone carrying this T cell receptor beta chain showed up just a few times. This sample is part of a study of blood T cell repertoires in COVID-19. Study overall: Collection of acute and convalescent COVID-19 samples took place in the United States, Italy and Spain. The analysed material was cDNA or gDNA that came from T cells, B-cell-depleted T cells, or PBMCs.

Per germline, CDR1 MNHEY and CDR2 SVGAGI. The length of the CDR3 is 13 residues. V shed 7 bases, J shed 4 bases, and the junction held 7 bases outside the gene matches. Original handling: How many nucleated cells were present was estimated from reference gene primer amplification. The protocol was immunoSEQ multiplex PCR, while the TCRdb copy is restricted to in-frame clones and leaves out a portion. Clonal size and the V and J genes are those of that table, whereas D and trimming came from the DNA. The table lists 150,000 or so clones, 85% to 90% of them singletons, with under 7.5% in the top ten. Sequencing was carried out using peripheral blood. The gene calls are TRBV6-5 and TRBJ2-7; 7 bases agree with TRBD1. The receptor was isolated from a man older than 75 with acute or convalescent COVID-19. This chain's CDR3 is CASKRAGGYEQYF. Here the CDR3 DNA reads TGTGCCAGCAAAAGGGCAGGGGGTTACGAGCAGTACTTC.